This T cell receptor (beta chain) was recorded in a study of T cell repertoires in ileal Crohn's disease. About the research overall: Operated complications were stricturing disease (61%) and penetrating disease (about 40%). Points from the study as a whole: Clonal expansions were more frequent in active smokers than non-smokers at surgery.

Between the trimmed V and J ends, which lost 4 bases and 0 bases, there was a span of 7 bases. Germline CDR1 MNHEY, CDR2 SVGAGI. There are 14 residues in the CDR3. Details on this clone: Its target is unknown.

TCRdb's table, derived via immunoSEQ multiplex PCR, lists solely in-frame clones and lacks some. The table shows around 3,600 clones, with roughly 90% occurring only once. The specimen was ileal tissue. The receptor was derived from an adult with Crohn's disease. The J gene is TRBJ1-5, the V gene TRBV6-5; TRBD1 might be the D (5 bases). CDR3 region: CASSSGVSNQPQHF. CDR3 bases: TGTGCCAGCAGTTCGGGGGTTAGCAATCAGCCCCAGCATTTT.